The 13 T cell receptor beta chains reported below all come from one sample, sequenced in a study of cytomegalovirus exposure and HLA in healthy donors. Primers for the PCR totalled 60 Vbeta and 13 Jbeta. The protocol was immunoSEQ multiplex PCR, while the TCRdb copy is restricted to in-frame clones and leaves out a portion. The sample lists some 170,000 clones, roughly 80% occurring once. Sequencing was carried out using PBMCs. These receptors came from a man aged 30 to 39 in good health and CMV-seronegative.

The chain combines TRBV15 with TRBJ1-3; TRBD1 is a possible D gene (6 bases). This CDR3 is 16 amino acids long. Germline loops: CDR1 LNHNV, CDR2 YYDKDF (reference sequence). The V end was cut by 1 base, the J end by 3 bases, with 13 bases between. CDR3 residues: CATSRGSGAYGNTIYF. For the CDR3, the DNA is TGTGCCACCAGCAGAGGATCAGGGGCTTATGGAAACACCATATATTTT.

The chain is built from TRBV4-2 and TRBJ2-7, with 10 bases lining up with TRBD2. The V segment lost 1 base and the J segment 5 bases; nucleotides outside the gene matches: 14. Per the germline V gene, CDR1 is LGHNA and CDR2 is YNFKEQ. The CDR3 runs to 18 residues. CDR3 sequence (DNA): TGTGCCAGCAGCCAAGGAACAGGGGCTAGCGGGAGAACGGACGAGCAGTACTTC. It yields the protein CASSQGTGASGRTDEQYF.

A single count supports this clone. CDR3 loop: CASNAGAGDSPLHF. CDR3 in DNA: TGTGCCAGCAATGCAGGGGCGGGTGATTCACCCCTCCACTTT. The rearrangement joins TRBV5-6 to TRBJ1-6; D may be TRBD1 (6 bases). The CDR3 is made up of 14 amino acids. CDR1 and CDR2 from the germline V gene are SGHDT and YYEEEE. The V end lost 6 bases, the J end lost 8 bases, and 15 bases lay between the germline ends.

The CDR3 loop is CASQGIGSKNIQYF. The CDR3 coding sequence is TGTGCCAGTCAGGGAATCGGTTCCAAAAACATTCAGTACTTC. V is TRBV7-9 and J is TRBJ2-4; D is perhaps TRBD1 (5 bases). Trimming left V 9 bases short and J 2 bases short, with 14 bases between. CDR3 size: 14 residues. Germline V gene lookup returns CDR1 SEHNR and CDR2 FQNEAQ (reference sequence).

The chain combines TRBV5-1 with TRBJ2-7; D possibly corresponds to TRBD1 (5 bases). This CDR3 has 16 amino acids. Trimming left V 2 bases short and J 0 bases short, with 15 bases between. The germline CDR1 and CDR2 sequences are SGHRS and YFSETQ. The DNA for the CDR3 is TGCGCCAGCAGCTTATACAGGACCCCGGGCTCCTACGAGCAGTACTTC. Amino acids: CASSLYRTPGSYEQYF.

The V gene is TRBV7-3, the J gene TRBJ2-3; 9 nucleotides agree with TRBD2. Germline CDR1 reads SGHTA; CDR2 reads FQGTGA. J was trimmed by 1 base and V by 4 bases; bases with no gene match: 6. This CDR3 contains 16 residues. CDR3 residues: CASSSRERGGTDTQYF. CDR3 DNA sequence: TGTGCCAGCAGCTCCCGGGAGCGGGGGGGCACAGATACGCAGTATTTT. Full variable domain (remainder filled in from reference TRBV7-3 and TRBJ2-3): GAGVSQTPSNKVTEKGKYVELRCDPISGHTALYWYRQSLGQGPEFLIYFQGTGAADDSGLPNDRFFAVRPEGSVSTLKIQRTERGDSAVYLCASSSRERGGTDTQYFGPGTRLTVL.

Points on this clone: One junction end does not reproduce the germline sequence, and a read error may be involved. The rearrangement links TRBV28 to TRBJ2-7; D is perhaps TRBD1 (6 bases). This CDR3 has 14 amino acids. The germline gives CDR1 MDHEN, CDR2 SYDVKM. CDR3 loop: CASNLQGARYEQYF. For the CDR3, the DNA is TGTGCCAGCAATTTACAGGGTGCCAGGTACGAGCAGTACTTC.

V usage is TRBV30 and J usage is TRBJ2-2; 8 positions agree with TRBD2. With 0 bases clipped from V and 0 bases from J, the junction kept 0 bases outside the gene matches. The CDR3 has 15 amino acids. Germline V gene sequence: CDR1 GTSNPN, CDR2 SVGIG (reference sequence). CDR3 in amino acids: CAWSVLAANTGELFF. The CDR3 nucleotides are TGTGCCTGGAGTGTACTAGCGGCGAACACCGGGGAGCTGTTTTTT.

The chain uses TRBV11-2 and TRBJ2-7; 7 bases match TRBD2. This CDR3 contains 14 residues. Germline V gives CDR1 SGHAT, CDR2 FQNNGV. The trim removed 5 bases at V and 6 bases at J, leaving 10 bases unmatched. The CDR3 sequence is CASSVTSFGGEQYF. As DNA, the CDR3 is TGTGCCAGCAGCGTGACTAGCTTCGGGGGCGAGCAGTACTTC.

The J gene is TRBJ2-7, the V gene TRBV30, with a weak D call TRBD2 (6 bases). V dropped 1 base and J dropped 6 bases, with 25 bases sitting between them. CDR1 is GTSNPN and CDR2 is SVGIG in the germline V gene (reference sequence). The CDR3 length is 17 residues. DNA for the CDR3: TGTGCCTGGAGTGGAGCGATTTCCGGGGGTCCCCGGGGCGAGCAGTACTTC. This encodes CAWSGAISGGPRGEQYF.

This chain connects TRBV30 to TRBJ2-5; D possibly corresponds to TRBD2 (5 bases). V lost 3 bases and J lost 4, with 21 bases in between. There are 16 residues in the CDR3. CDR1 GTSNPN and CDR2 SVGIG come from the germline V gene (reference sequence). The CDR3 DNA reads as TGTGCCTGGAGATCGCGTTGGGAGAATATCAGAGAGACCCAGTACTTC. Residues: CAWRSRWENIRETQYF. Variable domain in full (rest from reference TRBV30 and TRBJ2-5): SQTIHQWPATLVQPVGSPLSLECTVEGTSNPNLYWYRQAAGRGLQLLFYSVGIGQISSEVPQNLSASRPQDRQFILSSKKLLLSDSGFYLCAWRSRWENIRETQYFGPGTRLLVL.

The chain employs TRBV4-1 and TRBJ2-5, with TRBD2 matching over 12 bases. CDR3 size: 16 residues. The J segment lost 4 bases and the V segment lost 5 bases, leaving 8 bases of the junction unmatched. Germline CDR1 and CDR2: MGHRA and YSYEKL. CDR3 DNA: TGCGCCAGCAGCTCCCCGACTAGCGGGAGAAGAGAGACCCAGTACTTC. Protein product: CASSSPTSGRRETQYF.

CDR3 DNA sequence: TGTGCCAGCAGCTTGGCAGGGGCTGGTTCACCCCTCCACTTT. Its protein is CASSLAGAGSPLHF. The chain combines TRBV7-6 with TRBJ1-6, with a weak D call TRBD1 (6 bases). Looked up from germline, CDR1 is SGHVS and CDR2 is FNYEAQ. The length of the CDR3 is 14 residues. The V and J ends lost 3 bases and 9 bases respectively, with 12 bases between them.